This record covers a single TCR beta chain. This sample is part of a study of T cell responses to AZD1222 COVID-19 vaccine. V was pared by 3 bases and J by 1 base, with 11 bases of the junction left unmatched. This CDR3 region has 18 residues. Germline values: CDR1 GTSNPN, CDR2 SVGIG (reference sequence). Measured with immunoSEQ multiplex PCR; TCRdb has only the in-frame clones, and not every one. The sample consists of approximately 85,000 clones, about 86% of them appearing once. This sample comprised peripheral blood, obtained on day 0 of AZD1222 vaccination. The sequence was collected from an adult in good health. The gene calls are TRBV30 and TRBJ2-3; TRBD2 agrees at 12 bases. The DNA of the CDR3 is TGTGCCTGGAGCCTACCTAGCGGGGGGGCCCAGGGCACAGATACGCAGTATTTT. Translating it yields CAWSLPSGGAQGTDTQYF. The variable domain in full, completed from reference TRBV30 and TRBJ2-3, reads SQTIHQWPATLVQPVGSPLSLECTVEGTSNPNLYWYRQAAGRGLQLLFYSVGIGQISSEVPQNLSASRPQDRQFILSSKKLLLSDSGFYLCAWSLPSGGAQGTDTQYFGPGTRLTVL.